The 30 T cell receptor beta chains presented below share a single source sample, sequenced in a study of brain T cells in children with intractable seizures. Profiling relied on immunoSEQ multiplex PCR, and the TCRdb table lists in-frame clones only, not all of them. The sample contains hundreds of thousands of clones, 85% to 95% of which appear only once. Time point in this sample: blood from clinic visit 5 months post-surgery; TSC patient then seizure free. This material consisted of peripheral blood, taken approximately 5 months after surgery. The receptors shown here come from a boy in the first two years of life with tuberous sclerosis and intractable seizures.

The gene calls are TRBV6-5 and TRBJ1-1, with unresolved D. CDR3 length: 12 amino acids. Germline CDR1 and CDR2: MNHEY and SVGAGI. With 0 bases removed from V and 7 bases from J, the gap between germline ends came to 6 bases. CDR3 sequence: CASSYSRGEAFF. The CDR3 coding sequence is TGTGCCAGCAGTTACTCTCGAGGTGAAGCTTTCTTT.

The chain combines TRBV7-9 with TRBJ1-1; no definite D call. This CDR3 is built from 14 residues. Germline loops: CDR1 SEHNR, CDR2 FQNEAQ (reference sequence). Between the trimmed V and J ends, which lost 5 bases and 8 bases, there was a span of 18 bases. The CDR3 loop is CASSETPFGPEAFF. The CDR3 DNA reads TGTGCCAGCAGCGAAACCCCGTTTGGCCCCGAAGCTTTCTTT.

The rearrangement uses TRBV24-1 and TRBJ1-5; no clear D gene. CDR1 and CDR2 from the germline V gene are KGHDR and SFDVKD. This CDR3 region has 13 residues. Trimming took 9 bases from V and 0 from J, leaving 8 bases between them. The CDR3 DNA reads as TGTGCCACCGACTCTTATAGCAATCAGCCCCAGCATTTT. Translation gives CATDSYSNQPQHF.

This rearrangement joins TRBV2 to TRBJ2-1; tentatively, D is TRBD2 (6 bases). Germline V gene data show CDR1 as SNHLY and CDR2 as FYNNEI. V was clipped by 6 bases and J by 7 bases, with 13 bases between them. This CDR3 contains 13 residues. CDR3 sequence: CASRGDLQNEQFF. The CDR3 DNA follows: TGTGCCAGCAGGGGGGACTTACAAAATGAGCAGTTCTTC.

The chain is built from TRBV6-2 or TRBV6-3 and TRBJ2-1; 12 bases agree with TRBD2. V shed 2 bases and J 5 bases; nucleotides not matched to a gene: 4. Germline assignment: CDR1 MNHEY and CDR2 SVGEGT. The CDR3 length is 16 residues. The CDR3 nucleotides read TGTGCCAGCAGTTACCAGCGACTAGCGGGGGACAATGAGCAGTTCTTC. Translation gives CASSYQRLAGDNEQFF.

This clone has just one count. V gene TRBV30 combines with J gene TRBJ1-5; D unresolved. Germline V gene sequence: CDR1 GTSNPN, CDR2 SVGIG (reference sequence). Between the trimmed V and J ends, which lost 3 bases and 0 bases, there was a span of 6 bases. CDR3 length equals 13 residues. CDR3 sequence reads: CAWRDDSNQPQHF. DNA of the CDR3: TGTGCCTGGAGAGATGATAGCAATCAGCCCCAGCATTTT.

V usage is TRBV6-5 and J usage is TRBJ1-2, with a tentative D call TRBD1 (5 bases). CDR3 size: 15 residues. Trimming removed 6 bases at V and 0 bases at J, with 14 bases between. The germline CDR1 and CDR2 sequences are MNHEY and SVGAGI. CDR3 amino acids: CASSLGPEANYGYTF. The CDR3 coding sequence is TGTGCCAGCAGCCTGGGGCCCGAAGCTAACTATGGCTACACCTTC.

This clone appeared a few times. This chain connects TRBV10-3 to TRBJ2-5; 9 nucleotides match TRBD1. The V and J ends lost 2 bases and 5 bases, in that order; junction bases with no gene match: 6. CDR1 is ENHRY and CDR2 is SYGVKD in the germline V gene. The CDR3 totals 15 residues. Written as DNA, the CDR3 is TGTGCCATCAGTGAGCCGGGACAGGGTATTGAGACCCAGTACTTC. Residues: CAISEPGQGIETQYF.

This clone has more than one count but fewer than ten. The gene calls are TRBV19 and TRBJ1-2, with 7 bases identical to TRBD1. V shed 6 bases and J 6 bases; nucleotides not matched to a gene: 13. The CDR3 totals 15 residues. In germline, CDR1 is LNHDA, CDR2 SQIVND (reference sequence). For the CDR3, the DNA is TGTGCCAGTAGCACAATGGGACAGATACTTCATGGCTACACCTTC. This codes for CASSTMGQILHGYTF.

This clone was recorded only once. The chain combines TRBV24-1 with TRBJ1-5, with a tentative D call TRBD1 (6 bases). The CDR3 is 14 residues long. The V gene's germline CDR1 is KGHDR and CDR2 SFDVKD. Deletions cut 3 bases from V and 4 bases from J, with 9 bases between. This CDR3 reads CATSDGGGNQPQHF. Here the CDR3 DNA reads TGTGCCACCAGTGATGGGGGCGGGAATCAGCCCCAGCATTTT.

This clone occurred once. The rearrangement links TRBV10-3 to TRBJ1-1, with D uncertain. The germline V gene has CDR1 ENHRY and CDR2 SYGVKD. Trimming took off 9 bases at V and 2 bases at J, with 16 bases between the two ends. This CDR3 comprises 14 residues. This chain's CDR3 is CAILDVLGNTEAFF. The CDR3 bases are TGTGCCATTCTGGACGTTTTAGGTAACACTGAAGCTTTCTTT.

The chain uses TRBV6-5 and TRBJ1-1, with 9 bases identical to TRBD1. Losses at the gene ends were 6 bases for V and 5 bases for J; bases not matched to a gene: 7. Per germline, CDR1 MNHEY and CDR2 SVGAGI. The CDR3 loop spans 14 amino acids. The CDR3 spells CASSPGTGRTEAFF. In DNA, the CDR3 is TGTGCCAGCAGCCCCGGGACAGGGAGAACTGAAGCTTTCTTT.

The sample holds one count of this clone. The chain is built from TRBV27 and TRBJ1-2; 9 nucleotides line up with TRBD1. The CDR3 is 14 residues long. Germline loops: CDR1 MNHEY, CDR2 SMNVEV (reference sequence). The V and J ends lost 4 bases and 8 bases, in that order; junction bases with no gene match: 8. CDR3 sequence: CASSSPGTGNGYTF. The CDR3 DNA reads TGTGCCAGCAGTTCGCCCGGGACAGGGAACGGCTACACCTTC.

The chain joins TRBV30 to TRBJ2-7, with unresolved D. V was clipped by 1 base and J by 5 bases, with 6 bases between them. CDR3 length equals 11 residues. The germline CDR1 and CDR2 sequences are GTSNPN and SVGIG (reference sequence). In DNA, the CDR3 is TGTGCCTGGAGTGACGTCAACGAGCAGTACTTC. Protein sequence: CAWSDVNEQYF.

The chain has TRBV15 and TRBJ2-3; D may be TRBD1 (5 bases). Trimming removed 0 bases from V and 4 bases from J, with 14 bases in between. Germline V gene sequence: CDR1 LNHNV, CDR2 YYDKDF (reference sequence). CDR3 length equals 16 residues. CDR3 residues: CATSRDGGREADTQYF. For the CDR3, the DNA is TGTGCCACCAGCAGAGATGGCGGCAGGGAAGCAGATACGCAGTATTTT.

The DNA for the CDR3 is TGCGCCAGCAGCTTGGATCCCTCAGGGAGCTCCTATAATTCACCCCTCCACTTT. Translation gives CASSLDPSGSSYNSPLHF. The V gene is TRBV5-1, the J gene TRBJ1-6; D is perhaps TRBD1 (5 bases). Trimming cost V 0 bases and J 0 bases, with 13 bases left between them. This CDR3 is built from 18 residues. Germline CDR1 is SGHRS and CDR2 is YFSETQ.

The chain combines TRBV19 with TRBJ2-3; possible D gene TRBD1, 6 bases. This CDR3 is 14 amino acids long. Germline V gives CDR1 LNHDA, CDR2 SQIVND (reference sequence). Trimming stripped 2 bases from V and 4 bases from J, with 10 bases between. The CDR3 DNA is TGTGCCAGTAGTATACCGACAGGACCAGATACGCAGTATTTT. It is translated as CASSIPTGPDTQYF. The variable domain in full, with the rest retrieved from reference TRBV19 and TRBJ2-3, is DGGITQSPKYLFRKEGQNVTLSCEQNLNHDAMYWYRQDPGQGLRLIYYSQIVNDFQKGDIAEGYSVSREKKESFPLTVTSAQKNPTAFYLCASSIPTGPDTQYFGPGTRLTVL.

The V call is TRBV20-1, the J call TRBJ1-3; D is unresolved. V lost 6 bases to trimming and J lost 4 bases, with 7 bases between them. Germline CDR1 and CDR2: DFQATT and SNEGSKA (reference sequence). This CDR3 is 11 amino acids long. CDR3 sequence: CSALSGNTIYF. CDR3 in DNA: TGCAGTGCCCTCTCCGGAAACACCATATATTTT.

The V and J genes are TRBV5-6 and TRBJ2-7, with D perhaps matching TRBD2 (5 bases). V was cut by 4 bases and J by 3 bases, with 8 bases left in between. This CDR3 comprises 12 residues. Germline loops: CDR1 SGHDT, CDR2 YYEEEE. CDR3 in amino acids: CASSARDYEQYF. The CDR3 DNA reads TGTGCCAGCAGCGCCCGGGACTACGAGCAGTACTTC.

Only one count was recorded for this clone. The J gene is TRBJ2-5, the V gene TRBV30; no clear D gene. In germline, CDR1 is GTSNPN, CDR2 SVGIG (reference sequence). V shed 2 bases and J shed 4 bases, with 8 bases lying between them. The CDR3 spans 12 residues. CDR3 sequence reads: CAWSFGGETQYF. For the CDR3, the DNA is TGTGCCTGGAGTTTTGGCGGAGAGACCCAGTACTTC.

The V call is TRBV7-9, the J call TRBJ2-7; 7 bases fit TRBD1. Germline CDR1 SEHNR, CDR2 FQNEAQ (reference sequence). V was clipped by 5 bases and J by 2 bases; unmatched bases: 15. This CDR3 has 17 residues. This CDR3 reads CASSLTWDSPLPYEQYF. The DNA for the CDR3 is TGTGCCAGCAGCCTCACGTGGGACAGTCCCCTCCCCTACGAGCAGTACTTC.

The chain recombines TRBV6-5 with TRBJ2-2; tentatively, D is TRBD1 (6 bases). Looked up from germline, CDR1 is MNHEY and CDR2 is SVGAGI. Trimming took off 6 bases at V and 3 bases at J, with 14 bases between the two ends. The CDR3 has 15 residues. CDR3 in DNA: TGTGCCAGCAGCAGACAGGTTGGGGACACCGGGGAGCTGTTTTTT. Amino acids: CASSRQVGDTGELFF.

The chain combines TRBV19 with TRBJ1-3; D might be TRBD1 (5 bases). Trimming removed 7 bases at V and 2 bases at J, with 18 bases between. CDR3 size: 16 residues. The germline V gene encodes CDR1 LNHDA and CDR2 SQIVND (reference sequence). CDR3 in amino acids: CASIYSAGTTGNTIYF. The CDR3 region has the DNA TGTGCCAGTATCTATTCCGCAGGGACCACTGGAAACACCATATATTTT. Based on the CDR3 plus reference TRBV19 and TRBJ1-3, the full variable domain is DGGITQSPKYLFRKEGQNVTLSCEQNLNHDAMYWYRQDPGQGLRLIYYSQIVNDFQKGDIAEGYSVSREKKESFPLTVTSAQKNPTAFYLCASIYSAGTTGNTIYFGEGSWLTVV.

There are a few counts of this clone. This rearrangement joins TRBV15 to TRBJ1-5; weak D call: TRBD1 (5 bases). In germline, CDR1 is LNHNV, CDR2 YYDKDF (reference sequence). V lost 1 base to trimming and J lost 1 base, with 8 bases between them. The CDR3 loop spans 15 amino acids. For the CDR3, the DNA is TGTGCCACCAGCAGAGGCGGGGCCAGCAATCAGCCCCAGCATTTT. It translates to CATSRGGASNQPQHF.

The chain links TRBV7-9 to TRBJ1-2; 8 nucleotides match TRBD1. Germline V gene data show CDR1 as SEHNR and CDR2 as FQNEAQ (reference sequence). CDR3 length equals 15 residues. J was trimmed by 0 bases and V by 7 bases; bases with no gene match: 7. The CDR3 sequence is CASIGGTGANYGYTF. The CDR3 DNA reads TGTGCCAGCATAGGCGGGACAGGAGCTAACTATGGCTACACCTTC.

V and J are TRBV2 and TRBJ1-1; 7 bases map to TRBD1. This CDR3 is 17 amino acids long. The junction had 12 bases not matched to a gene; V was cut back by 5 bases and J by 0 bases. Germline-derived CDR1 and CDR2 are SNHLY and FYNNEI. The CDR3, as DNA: TGTGCCAGCAGTTCCGGGACAGAAAGTAATCTGAACACTGAAGCTTTCTTT. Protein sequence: CASSSGTESNLNTEAFF.

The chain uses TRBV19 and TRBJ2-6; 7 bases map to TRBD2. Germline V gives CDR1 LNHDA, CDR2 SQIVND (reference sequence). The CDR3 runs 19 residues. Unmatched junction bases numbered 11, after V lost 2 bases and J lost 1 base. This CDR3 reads CASSINWSSGTSGANVLTF. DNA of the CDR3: TGTGCCAGTAGTATAAATTGGTCTAGCGGAACGTCTGGGGCCAACGTCCTGACTTTC.

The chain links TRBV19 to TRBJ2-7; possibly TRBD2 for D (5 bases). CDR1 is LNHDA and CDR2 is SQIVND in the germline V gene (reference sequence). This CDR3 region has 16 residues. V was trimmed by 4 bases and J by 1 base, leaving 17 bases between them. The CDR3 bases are TGTGCCAGTAGTACCCTGGACCCGGACTCGTCCTACGAGCAGTACTTC. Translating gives CASSTLDPDSSYEQYF.

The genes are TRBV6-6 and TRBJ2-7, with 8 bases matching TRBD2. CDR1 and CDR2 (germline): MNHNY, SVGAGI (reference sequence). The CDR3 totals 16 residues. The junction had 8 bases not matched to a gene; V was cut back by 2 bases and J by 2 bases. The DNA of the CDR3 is TGTGCCAGCAGTTACCGTAAAGCGGGGGCCGCCTACGAGCAGTACTTC. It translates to CASSYRKAGAAYEQYF.

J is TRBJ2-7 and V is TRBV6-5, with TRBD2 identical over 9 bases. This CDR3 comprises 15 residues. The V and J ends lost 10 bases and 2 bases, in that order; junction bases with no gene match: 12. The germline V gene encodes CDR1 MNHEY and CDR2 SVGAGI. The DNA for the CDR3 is TGTGCCACCCAAGCTGTTAGCGGGGGCACCTACGAGCAGTACTTC. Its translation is CATQAVSGGTYEQYF.